The rows below give T cell receptor beta chains drawn from one sample of a study of shared clonotypes between healthy human individuals. The protocol was immunoSEQ multiplex PCR, while the TCRdb copy is restricted to in-frame clones and leaves out a portion. The sample carries about 1 million clones, under 80% recorded once. Sample: memory CD4+ T cells sorted from blood. The receptors here all came from a young man in good health. Both conserved end residues are part of each CDR3. D genes are given only for firm matches. Only part of the rows carry a size: once, few, many, or a class if the clone is expanded.

clone size: .
J gene: TRBJ2-7
V gene: TRBV15
D gene: .
CDR3 protein: CATSRAGWGGTGNYEQYF
CDR3 DNA: TGTGCCACCAGCAGAGCCGGCTGGGGGGGGACAGGAAACTACGAGCAGTACTTC

clone size: .
J gene: TRBJ2-1
V gene: TRBV5-1
D gene: .
CDR3 protein: CASSPQLSSYNEQFF
CDR3 DNA: TGCGCCAGCAGCCCCCAGTTGAGCTCCTACAATGAGCAGTTCTTC

clone size: .
J gene: TRBJ2-2
V gene: TRBV12-5
D gene: .
CDR3 protein: CASGPSGVNTGELFF
CDR3 DNA: TGTGCTAGTGGACCCTCAGGCGTAAACACCGGGGAGCTGTTTTTT

clone size: .
J gene: TRBJ1-6
V gene: TRBV11-2
D gene: TRBD1
CDR3 protein: CASSRGGQNNSPLHF
CDR3 DNA: TGTGCCAGCAGCCGAGGGGGACAGAATAATTCACCCCTCCACTTT

clone size: .
J gene: TRBJ1-3
V gene: TRBV7-2
D gene: .
CDR3 protein: CASSFGGTGPSGNTIYF
CDR3 DNA: TGTGCCAGCAGCTTTGGTGGAACGGGTCCCTCTGGAAACACCATATATTTT

clone size: .
J gene: TRBJ2-4
V gene: TRBV19
D gene: .
CDR3 protein: CASSKGPLAKNIQYF
CDR3 DNA: TGTGCCAGTAGTAAGGGACCGCTAGCCAAAAACATTCAGTACTTC

clone size: .
J gene: TRBJ1-1
V gene: TRBV7-6
D gene: .
CDR3 protein: CASSLENTEAFF
CDR3 DNA: TGTGCCAGCAGCTTAGAGAACACTGAAGCTTTCTTT

clone size: .
J gene: TRBJ1-2
V gene: TRBV6-4
D gene: TRBD1
CDR3 protein: CASSERQGKSRYGYTF
CDR3 DNA: TGTGCCAGCAGTGAAAGACAGGGGAAATCGAGGTATGGCTACACCTTC

clone size: .
J gene: TRBJ2-7
V gene: TRBV5-1
D gene: TRBD1
CDR3 protein: CASTSGTGGFHEQYF
CDR3 DNA: TGCGCCAGCACCTCCGGGACAGGGGGCTTCCACGAGCAGTACTTC

clone size: .
J gene: TRBJ2-7
V gene: TRBV9
D gene: .
CDR3 protein: CASSPGSVSGLGEQYF
CDR3 DNA: TGTGCCAGCAGCCCCGGCTCCGTATCGGGTCTAGGCGAGCAGTACTTC

clone size: .
J gene: TRBJ2-7
V gene: TRBV10-2
D gene: TRBD2
CDR3 protein: CASSEGGPGLASTYEQYF
CDR3 DNA: TGCGCCAGCAGCGAGGGGGGTCCGGGACTAGCGAGTACCTACGAGCAGTACTTC

clone size: .
J gene: TRBJ2-5
V gene: TRBV4-1
D gene: .
CDR3 protein: CASSQVTPGSRLGADRETQYF
CDR3 DNA: TGCGCCAGCAGCCAAGTAACCCCGGGCTCTCGTCTCGGGGCGGATCGTGAGACCCAGTACTTC

clone size: once
J gene: TRBJ1-6
V gene: TRBV2
D gene: .
CDR3 protein: CASTGNSYNSPLHF
CDR3 DNA: TGTGCCAGCACGGGTAACTCCTATAATTCACCCCTCCACTTT

clone size: .
J gene: TRBJ2-4
V gene: TRBV19
D gene: .
CDR3 protein: CASSLTLKGAKNIQYF
CDR3 DNA: TGTGCCAGTAGTCTTACTTTAAAGGGAGCCAAAAACATTCAGTACTTC

clone size: .
J gene: TRBJ1-1
V gene: TRBV18
D gene: TRBD1
CDR3 protein: CASSQTGDEAFF
CDR3 DNA: TGTGCCAGCTCACAGACAGGGGACGAAGCTTTCTTT

clone size: .
J gene: TRBJ1-5
V gene: TRBV2
D gene: .
CDR3 protein: CASSLNTNQPQHF
CDR3 DNA: TGTGCCAGCAGTCTTAATACCAATCAGCCCCAGCATTTT

clone size: .
J gene: TRBJ1-4
V gene: TRBV27
D gene: .
CDR3 protein: CASSSGETNEKLFF
CDR3 DNA: TGTGCCAGCAGTTCAGGGGAAACTAATGAAAAACTGTTTTTT

clone size: .
J gene: TRBJ2-1
V gene: TRBV5-1
D gene: TRBD2
CDR3 protein: CASSYPPLTSGKIGDKREQFF
CDR3 DNA: TGCGCCAGCAGCTATCCCCCTTTAACTAGCGGGAAGATTGGGGATAAAAGAGAGCAGTTCTTC

clone size: .
J gene: TRBJ1-1
V gene: TRBV5-8
D gene: .
CDR3 protein: CASSSDGNTEAFF
CDR3 DNA: TGTGCCAGCAGTTCGGATGGGAACACTGAAGCTTTCTTT

clone size: .
J gene: TRBJ2-4
V gene: TRBV18
D gene: .
CDR3 protein: CASSPKGDIQYF
CDR3 DNA: TGTGCCAGCTCACCAAAAGGAGACATTCAGTACTTC

clone size: .
J gene: TRBJ1-5
V gene: TRBV30
D gene: .
CDR3 protein: CAWSRQDNQPQHF
CDR3 DNA: TGTGCCTGGAGTCGACAGGACAATCAGCCCCAGCATTTT

clone size: .
J gene: TRBJ2-3
V gene: TRBV9
D gene: .
CDR3 protein: CASSVDSTDTQYF
CDR3 DNA: TGTGCCAGCAGCGTAGACTCCACAGATACGCAGTATTTT

clone size: .
J gene: TRBJ2-7
V gene: TRBV5-6
D gene: .
CDR3 protein: CASSADRSYEQYF
CDR3 DNA: TGTGCCAGCAGCGCGGACAGAAGCTACGAGCAGTACTTC

clone size: once
J gene: TRBJ1-1
V gene: TRBV19
D gene: .
CDR3 protein: CASSMGMNTEAFF
CDR3 DNA: TGTGCCAGTAGTATGGGAATGAACACTGAAGCTTTCTTT